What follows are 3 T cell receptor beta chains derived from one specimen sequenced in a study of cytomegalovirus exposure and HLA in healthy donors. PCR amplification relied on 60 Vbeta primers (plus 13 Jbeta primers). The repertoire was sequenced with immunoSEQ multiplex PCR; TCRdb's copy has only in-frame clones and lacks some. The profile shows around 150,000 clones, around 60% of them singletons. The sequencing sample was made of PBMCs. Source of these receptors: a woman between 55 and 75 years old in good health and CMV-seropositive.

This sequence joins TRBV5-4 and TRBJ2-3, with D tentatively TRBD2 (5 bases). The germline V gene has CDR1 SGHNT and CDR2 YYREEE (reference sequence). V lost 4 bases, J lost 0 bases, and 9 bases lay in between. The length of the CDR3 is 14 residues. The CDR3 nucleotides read TGTGCCAGCAGCCCCAGGACTAGCACAGATACGCAGTATTTT. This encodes CASSPRTSTDTQYF. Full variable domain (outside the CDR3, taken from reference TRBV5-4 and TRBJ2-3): ETGVTQSPTHLIKTRGQQVTLRCSSQSGHNTVSWYQQALGQGPQFIFQYYREEENGRGNFPPRFSGLQFPNYSSELNVNALELDDSALYLCASSPRTSTDTQYFGPGTRLTVL.

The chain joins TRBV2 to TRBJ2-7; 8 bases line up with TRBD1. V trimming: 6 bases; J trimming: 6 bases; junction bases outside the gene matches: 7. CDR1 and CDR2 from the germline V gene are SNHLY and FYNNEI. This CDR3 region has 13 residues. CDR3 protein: CASSRDRSAEQYF. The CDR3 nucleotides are TGTGCCAGCAGCCGGGACAGGTCGGCCGAGCAGTACTTC.

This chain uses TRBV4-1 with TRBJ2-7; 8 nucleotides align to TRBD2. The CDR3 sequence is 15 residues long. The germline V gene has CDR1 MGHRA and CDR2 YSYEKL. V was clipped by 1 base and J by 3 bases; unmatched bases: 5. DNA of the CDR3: TGCGCCAGCAGCCAAGCGGGACTAGTAATCTACGAGCAGTACTTC. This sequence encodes CASSQAGLVIYEQYF.